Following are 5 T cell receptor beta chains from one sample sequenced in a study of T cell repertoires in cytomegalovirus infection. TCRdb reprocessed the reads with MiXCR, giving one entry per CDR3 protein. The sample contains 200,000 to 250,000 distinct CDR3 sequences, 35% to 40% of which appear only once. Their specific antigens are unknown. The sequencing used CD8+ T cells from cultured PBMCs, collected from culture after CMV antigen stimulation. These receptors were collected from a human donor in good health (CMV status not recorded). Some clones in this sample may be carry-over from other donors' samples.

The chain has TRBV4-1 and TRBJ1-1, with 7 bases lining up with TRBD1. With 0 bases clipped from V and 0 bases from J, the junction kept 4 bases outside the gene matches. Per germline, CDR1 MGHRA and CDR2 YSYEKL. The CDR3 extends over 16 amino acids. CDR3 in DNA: TGCGCCAGCAGCCAAGATACGGGACAGTTGAACACTGAAGCTTTCTTT. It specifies CASSQDTGQLNTEAFF.

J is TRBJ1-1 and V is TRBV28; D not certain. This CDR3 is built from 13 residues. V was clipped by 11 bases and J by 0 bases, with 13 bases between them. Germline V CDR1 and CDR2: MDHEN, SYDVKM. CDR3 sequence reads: CACKRGMNTEAFF. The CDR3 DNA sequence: TGTGCCTGCAAGAGAGGGATGAACACTGAAGCTTTCTTT. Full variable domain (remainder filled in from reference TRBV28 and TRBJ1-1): DVKVTQSSRYLVKRTGEKVFLECVQDMDHENMFWYRQDPGLGLRLIYFSYDVKMKEKGDIPEGYSVSREKKERFSLILESASTNQTSMYLCACKRGMNTEAFFGQGTRLTVV.

CDR3: CSARNAGAGDTEAFF. For the CDR3, the DNA is TGCAGTGCTAGGAACGCGGGGGCGGGGGACACTGAAGCTTTCTTT. The chain links TRBV20-1 to TRBJ1-1; TRBD1 might be the D (6 bases). This CDR3 comprises 15 residues. The germline V gene has CDR1 DFQATT and CDR2 SNEGSKA (reference sequence). V was cut by 3 bases and J by 3 bases, with 17 bases left in between.

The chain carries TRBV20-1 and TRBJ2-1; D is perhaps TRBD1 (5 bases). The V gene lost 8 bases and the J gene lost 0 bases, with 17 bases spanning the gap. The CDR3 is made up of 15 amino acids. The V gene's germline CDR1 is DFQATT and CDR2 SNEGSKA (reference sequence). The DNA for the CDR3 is TGCAGTACGTCGTGGGGCTCGAGCTCCTACAATGAGCAGTTCTTC. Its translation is CSTSWGSSSYNEQFF.

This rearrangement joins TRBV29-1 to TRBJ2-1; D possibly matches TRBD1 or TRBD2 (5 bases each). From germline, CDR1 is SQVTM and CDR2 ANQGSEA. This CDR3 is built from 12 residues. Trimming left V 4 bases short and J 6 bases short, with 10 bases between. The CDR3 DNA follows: TGCAGCGTTGGTTGGGGGTCCAATGAGCAGTTCTTC. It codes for CSVGWGSNEQFF.